This T cell receptor beta chain was captured in a study of shared clonotypes between healthy human individuals. Trimming cost V 3 bases and J 3 bases; bases outside gene matches: 1. Germline assignment: CDR1 SNHLY and CDR2 FYNNEI. The CDR3 consists of 14 residues. Study observations and caveats: How much donors shared clonotypes was expected to be affected by sequencing depth. Generally, naive subsets came out with larger estimated richness than memory subsets.

Data came from immunoSEQ multiplex PCR; TCRdb stores just in-frame clones and leaves some out. The data hold around 1.9 million clones, with 80% to 95% observed a single time. As defined, naive CD8 cells were CD45RO-negative and positively selected for CCR7, with terminally differentiated effector memory CD45RA+ cells excluded. Study donors comprised healthy, HIV-negative adults devoid of recent acute infection or vaccination. As to this clone: What it binds is unknown. The sample carries other DNA sequences with the same CDR3.

The gene calls are TRBV2 and TRBJ2-2; 7 bases align to TRBD2. The sequencing sample was made of naive CD8+ T cells from PBMCs. This receptor was taken from a young man in good health. Some clones in this sample may be carry-over from other donors' samples. The CDR3 DNA sequence: TGTGCCAGCAGTGACCTAGCGGACACCGGGGAGCTGTTTTTT. Amino acids: CASSDLADTGELFF.